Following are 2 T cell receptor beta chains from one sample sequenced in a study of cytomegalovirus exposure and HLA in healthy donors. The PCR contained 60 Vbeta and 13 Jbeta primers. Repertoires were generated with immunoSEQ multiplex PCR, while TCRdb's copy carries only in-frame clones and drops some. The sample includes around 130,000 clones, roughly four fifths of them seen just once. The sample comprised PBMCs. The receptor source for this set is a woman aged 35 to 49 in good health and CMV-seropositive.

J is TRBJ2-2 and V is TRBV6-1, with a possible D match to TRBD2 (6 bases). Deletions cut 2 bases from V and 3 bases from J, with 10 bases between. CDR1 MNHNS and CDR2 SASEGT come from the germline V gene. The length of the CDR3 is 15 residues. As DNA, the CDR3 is TGTGCCAGCAGTGAACCCGGAGGGGACACCGGGGAGCTGTTTTTT. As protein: CASSEPGGDTGELFF.

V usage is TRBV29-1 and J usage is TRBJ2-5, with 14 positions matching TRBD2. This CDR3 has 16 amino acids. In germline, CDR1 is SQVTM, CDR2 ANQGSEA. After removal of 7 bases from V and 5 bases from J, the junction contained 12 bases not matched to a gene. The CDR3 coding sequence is TGCAGCGCCGCCCAATCGACTAGCGGGAGGGAGGAGACCCAGTACTTC. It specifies CSAAQSTSGREETQYF.